One and the same sample provided the 30 T cell receptor beta chains below, sequenced in a study of T cells after yellow fever vaccination. Via MiXCR, TCRdb re-called the 5' RACE reads, giving one row per CDR3 protein. The sample shows about 320,000 distinct CDR3 sequences, about 10% of them seen only once. Sequenced material: CD4+ T cells sorted from PBMCs, taken 45 days after the yellow fever booster vaccination. All receptors come from a man younger than 35 who received the YFV17D yellow fever vaccine.

CDR3 in amino acids: CSASGGSIYNEQFF. As DNA, the CDR3 is TGCAGTGCTAGCGGCGGGAGTATCTACAATGAGCAGTTCTTC. This chain links TRBV20-1 with TRBJ2-1, with TRBD2 matching 7 bases. Germline assignment: CDR1 DFQATT and CDR2 SNEGSKA (reference sequence). The CDR3 extends over 14 amino acids. Trimming at V came to 3 bases and at J to 3 bases, leaving 5 bases not matched to a gene.

This chain uses TRBV4-2 with TRBJ1-3; possible D gene TRBD1, 5 bases. The CDR3 covers 17 residues. Trimming pared 0 bases from V and 2 bases from J, leaving 14 bases between. The V gene's germline CDR1 is LGHNA and CDR2 YNFKEQ. This CDR3 is CASSQDPGWSPGNTIYF. Written as DNA, the CDR3 is TGTGCCAGCAGCCAAGATCCAGGGTGGTCTCCTGGAAACACCATATATTTT.

This rearrangement joins TRBV20-1 to TRBJ1-4; 7 positions agree with TRBD1. CDR1 and CDR2 (germline): DFQATT, SNEGSKA (reference sequence). The CDR3 length is 13 residues. The V and J ends lost 6 bases and 6 bases, in that order; junction bases with no gene match: 7. In DNA form, the CDR3 reads TGCAGTGCCCAGGACAGGTTGGATGAAAAACTGTTTTTT. Translating gives CSAQDRLDEKLFF.

The chain employs TRBV12-3 or TRBV12-4 and TRBJ2-7; perhaps TRBD1 as D (6 bases). The CDR3 is 13 residues long. Trimming removed 1 base from V and 5 bases from J, with 9 bases in between. CDR3 sequence: CASSLDRVHEQYF. In DNA, the CDR3 is TGTGCCAGCAGTTTAGACAGGGTCCACGAGCAGTACTTC.

In the case of this clonotype: One junction end does not reproduce the germline sequence, and a read error may be involved. V usage is TRBV5-1 and J usage is TRBJ2-1; D possibly corresponds to TRBD2 (5 bases). The germline V gene has CDR1 SGHRS and CDR2 YFSETQ. The CDR3 length is 12 residues. The CDR3 DNA follows: TGCGCCAGCCGCTTTATCGGGGATGAGCAGTTCTTC. It yields the protein CASRFIGDEQFF.

The chain employs TRBV19 and TRBJ2-7, with TRBD1 as a possible D gene (6 bases). The ends were cut back, 6 bases at V and 3 bases at J, with 21 bases in the middle. The germline V gene has CDR1 LNHDA and CDR2 SQIVND (reference sequence). There are 16 residues in the CDR3. The CDR3 DNA reads as TGTGCCAGTAGCCACTTGGGTGTGGGACAAATCTACGAGCAGTACTTC. It encodes CASSHLGVGQIYEQYF. The full variable domain, in which reference TRBV19 and TRBJ2-7 provide the parts outside the CDR3, is DGGITQSPKYLFRKEGQNVTLSCEQNLNHDAMYWYRQDPGQGLRLIYYSQIVNDFQKGDIAEGYSVSREKKESFPLTVTSAQKNPTAFYLCASSHLGVGQIYEQYFGPGTRLTVT.

This chain joins TRBV15 and TRBJ1-4; D is undetermined. Trimming took 0 bases from V and 5 from J, leaving 13 bases between them. The germline gives CDR1 LNHNV, CDR2 YYDKDF (reference sequence). The CDR3 covers 16 residues. CDR3 protein: CATSRDLGRPNEKLFF. The CDR3 DNA reads TGTGCCACCAGCAGAGATCTAGGAAGGCCAAATGAAAAACTGTTTTTT.

This rearrangement joins TRBV12-3 or TRBV12-4 to TRBJ1-1, with 7 bases identical to TRBD1. Germline trimming cut 7 bases from V and 1 base from J; bases unmatched to any gene: 9. This CDR3 region has 15 residues. CDR3 DNA sequence: TGTGCCAGCACCCCGAGGACAGGTCCGAACACTGAAGCTTTCTTT. Its protein product is CASTPRTGPNTEAFF.

V usage is TRBV7-8 and J usage is TRBJ1-5; the D gene is possibly TRBD1 (5 bases). Germline CDR1 reads SGHVS; CDR2 reads FQNEAQ. The V gene lost 5 bases and the J gene lost 4 bases, with 12 bases spanning the gap. The CDR3 is 14 amino acids. The CDR3 DNA reads TGTGCCAGCAGCCGGGTCGGGGCTAATCAGCCCCAGCATTTT. It encodes CASSRVGANQPQHF.

The CDR3 DNA reads TGTGCCAGCAGTTTGGTAGGGGGAAGTATGGAGCAGTTCTTC. This encodes CASSLVGGSMEQFF. The chain uses TRBV28 and TRBJ2-1; TRBD1 is a possible D gene (6 bases). CDR3 size: 14 residues. Between the trimmed V and J ends, which lost 3 bases and 10 bases, there was a span of 16 bases. CDR1 MDHEN and CDR2 SYDVKM come from the germline V gene.

This clonotype has a handful of counts. The chain is built from TRBV5-1 and TRBJ1-6; D is undetermined. Germline CDR1 and CDR2: SGHRS and YFSETQ. The CDR3 runs to 13 residues. Trimming took off 3 bases at V and 7 bases at J, with 8 bases between the two ends. CDR3 in DNA: TGCGCCAGCAGCTCGGGCGTGAATTCACCCCTCCACTTT. As protein: CASSSGVNSPLHF.

The rearrangement links TRBV18 to TRBJ1-5; no clear D gene. This CDR3 region has 14 residues. V was clipped by 3 bases and J by 5 bases, with 11 bases between them. Germline assignment: CDR1 KGHSH and CDR2 LQKENI. DNA of the CDR3: TGTGCCAGCTCACCGAACCAGGCTTATCAGCCCCAGCATTTT. This codes for CASSPNQAYQPQHF.

J is TRBJ1-6 and V is TRBV3-1, with TRBD1 matching over 7 bases. Germline CDR1 is LGHDT and CDR2 is YNNKEL (reference sequence). CDR3 length: 16 residues. V shed 3 bases and J 5 bases; nucleotides not matched to a gene: 7. The CDR3 is CASSQGSQGNNSPLHF. For the CDR3, the DNA is TGTGCCAGCAGCCAGGGGTCACAGGGGAATAATTCACCCCTCCACTTT.

This clonotype was observed at least ten times. The chain uses TRBV7-2 and TRBJ2-4; D call uncertain. This CDR3 contains 15 residues. Trimming removed 2 bases from V and 3 bases from J, with 11 bases in between. CDR1 SGHTA and CDR2 FQGNSA come from the germline V gene. The CDR3 nucleotides read TGTGCCAGCAGCTTAAACCGATGGGACAAAAACATTCAGTACTTC. This encodes CASSLNRWDKNIQYF.

This clonotype was detected only a few times. This chain uses TRBV5-4 with TRBJ1-3; D remains ambiguous. The V gene's germline CDR1 is SGHNT and CDR2 YYREEE (reference sequence). V lost 4 bases and J 2 bases, leaving 4 bases between the germline ends. The CDR3 spans 12 residues. CDR3 in DNA: TGTGCCAGCAGCCCGGCTGGAAACACCATATATTTT. Amino acid sequence: CASSPAGNTIYF.

This clonotype came up a few times. The rearrangement links TRBV6-2 or TRBV6-3 to TRBJ2-6; D possibly uses TRBD1 or TRBD2 (5 bases each). The CDR3 is 18 amino acids. Germline V CDR1 and CDR2: MNHEY, SVGEGT. Trimming removed 6 bases at V and 0 bases at J, with 18 bases between. This chain's CDR3 is CASSSRARGNSGANVLTF. Here the CDR3 DNA reads TGTGCCAGCAGCTCCAGGGCGAGGGGAAACTCTGGGGCCAACGTCCTGACTTTC.

This clonotype was seen a few times. V usage is TRBV4-1 and J usage is TRBJ2-7, with D possibly matching TRBD2 (6 bases). With 6 bases removed from V and 2 bases from J, the gap between germline ends came to 17 bases. The CDR3 covers 15 residues. From germline, CDR1 is MGHRA and CDR2 YSYEKL. CDR3 residues: CASRVILAHTYEQYV. The CDR3 coding sequence is TGCGCCAGCAGGGTTATACTAGCACATACCTACGAGCAGTACGTC.

This clonotype was counted between two and nine times. V and J are TRBV5-6 and TRBJ2-7; D is possibly TRBD2 (5 bases). There are 13 residues in the CDR3. Per germline, CDR1 SGHDT and CDR2 YYEEEE. The V gene lost 2 bases and the J gene lost 6 bases, with 12 bases spanning the gap. The CDR3 nucleotides are TGTGCCAGCAGCTTTCGCAGGACTCGCGAGCAGTACGTC. Translating gives CASSFRRTREQYV.

This sequence joins TRBV20-1 and TRBJ2-3; perhaps D is TRBD1 or TRBD2 (6 bases each). Germline V gene data show CDR1 as DFQATT and CDR2 as SNEGSKA (reference sequence). This CDR3 has 17 residues. The ends were cut back, 3 bases at V and 0 bases at J, with 19 bases in the middle. The CDR3 region is CSASGLVGGSSTDTQYF. CDR3 nucleotide sequence: TGCAGTGCTAGCGGGCTAGTAGGGGGGTCTAGCACAGATACGCAGTATTTT.

This clonotype was seen at least ten times. The chain combines TRBV6-2 or TRBV6-3 with TRBJ2-1, with D possibly being TRBD2 (5 bases). Between the trimmed V and J ends, which lost 2 bases and 10 bases, there was a span of 15 bases. CDR3 length: 14 residues. The germline V gene has CDR1 MNHEY and CDR2 SVGEGT. The CDR3: CASSYVLGVREQFF. DNA of the CDR3: TGTGCCAGCAGTTACGTACTCGGGGTTCGAGAGCAGTTCTTC.

This clonotype was detected only a few times. The V gene is TRBV10-3, the J gene TRBJ2-7; TRBD1 aligns across 7 bases. J gave up 3 bases and V 8 bases, and 7 bases lay outside the gene matches. Germline values: CDR1 ENHRY, CDR2 SYGVKD. The CDR3 totals 13 residues. CDR3 DNA: TGTGCCATCGGGTACCGGGACAGCTACGAGCAGTACGTC. Amino acid sequence: CAIGYRDSYEQYV.

This clonotype came up a few times. This chain joins TRBV4-2 and TRBJ1-5, with D unresolved. The CDR3 is 13 amino acids. V was clipped by 0 bases and J by 6 bases, with 6 bases between them. Germline-derived CDR1 and CDR2 are LGHNA and YNFKEQ. The CDR3 reads CASSQDSVQPQHF. The CDR3 nucleotides are TGTGCCAGCAGCCAAGATTCCGTTCAGCCCCAGCATTTT.

This rearrangement joins TRBV3-1 to TRBJ2-3; 7 nucleotides match TRBD2. Germline trimming cut 3 bases from V and 7 bases from J; bases unmatched to any gene: 13. CDR1 LGHDT and CDR2 YNNKEL come from the germline V gene (reference sequence). CDR3 size: 16 residues. CDR3 bases: TGTGCCAGCAGCCACGGAAGCGGGGCGGAAAAATATACGCAGTATTTT. This codes for CASSHGSGAEKYTQYF.

Ten or more counts support this clonotype. The CDR3 bases are TGCGCCAGCAGCTTGTGGGGACTAGCGGGTGAAGATACGCAGTATTTT. This codes for CASSLWGLAGEDTQYF. This rearrangement joins TRBV5-1 to TRBJ2-3, with TRBD2 identical over 12 bases. The V segment lost 1 base and the J segment 5 bases; nucleotides outside the gene matches: 5. The V gene's germline CDR1 is SGHRS and CDR2 YFSETQ. This CDR3 contains 16 residues. The entire variable domain, with the rest obtained from reference TRBV5-1 and TRBJ2-3, is as follows: KAGVTQTPRYLIKTRGQQVTLSCSPISGHRSVSWYQQTPGQGLQFLFEYFSETQRNKGNFPGRFSGRQFSNSRSEMNVSTLELGDSALYLCASSLWGLAGEDTQYFGPGTRLTVL.

This clonotype came up a few times. This chain joins TRBV15 and TRBJ1-2; possible D gene TRBD1, 6 bases. V dropped 5 bases and J dropped 2 bases, with 9 bases sitting between them. Germline CDR1 LNHNV, CDR2 YYDKDF (reference sequence). The CDR3 contains 13 residues. Here the CDR3 reads CATSFDRNYGYTF. As DNA, the CDR3 is TGTGCCACCAGCTTTGACAGGAACTATGGCTACACCTTC. The variable domain in full, with the rest retrieved from reference TRBV15 and TRBJ1-2, is DAMVIQNPRYQVTQFGKPVTLSCSQTLNHNVMYWYQQKSSQAPKLLFHYYDKDFNNEADTPDNFQSRRPNTSFCFLDIRSPGLGDTAMYLCATSFDRNYGYTFGSGTRLTVV.

The rearrangement links TRBV6-2 or TRBV6-3 to TRBJ1-5, with a tentative D call TRBD1 (6 bases). CDR3 length: 15 amino acids. With 6 bases removed from V and 14 bases from J, the gap between germline ends came to 26 bases. Germline V gene lookup returns CDR1 MNHEY and CDR2 SVGEGT. This CDR3 is CASSRLSLGQGVKHF. Written as DNA, the CDR3 is TGTGCCAGCAGCCGCCTCTCCCTGGGACAAGGTGTCAAGCATTTT.

The chain combines TRBV18 with TRBJ2-5, with D uncertain. Looked up from germline, CDR1 is KGHSH and CDR2 is LQKENI. This CDR3 is 14 amino acids long. V was cut by 0 bases and J by 1 base, with 6 bases left in between. In DNA, the CDR3 is TGTGCCAGCTCACCACCGATTACCCAAGAGACCCAGTACTTC. Its protein product is CASSPPITQETQYF. The variable domain in full, completed from reference TRBV18 and TRBJ2-5, reads NAGVMQNPRHLVRRRGQEARLRCSPMKGHSHVYWYRQLPEEGLKFMVYLQKENIIDESGMPKERFSAEFPKEGPSILRIQQVVRGDSAAYFCASSPPITQETQYFGPGTRLLVL.

This clonotype was detected only once. The genes are TRBV5-5 and TRBJ2-3, with 10 positions matching TRBD2. J lost 4 bases, V lost 3 bases, and 5 bases had no gene match. This CDR3 contains 15 residues. Germline values: CDR1 SGHKS, CDR2 YYEKEE (reference sequence). CDR3 sequence: CASSWGLASADTQYF. The CDR3, as DNA: TGTGCCAGCAGCTGGGGACTAGCGAGTGCAGATACGCAGTATTTT.

J is TRBJ1-2 and V is TRBV7-3; 9 positions agree with TRBD1. Germline V gene lookup returns CDR1 SGHTA and CDR2 FQGTGA. V shed 5 bases and J 7 bases; nucleotides not matched to a gene: 5. The CDR3 spans 13 residues. CDR3: CASSPGDRVGYTF. CDR3 nucleotide sequence: TGTGCCAGCAGCCCCGGGGACAGGGTTGGCTACACCTTC.

The chain is built from TRBV27 and TRBJ2-2; TRBD1 matches at 7 bases. The CDR3 runs 16 residues. Germline V gives CDR1 MNHEY, CDR2 SMNVEV (reference sequence). V lost 3 bases to trimming and J lost 0 bases; unmatched junction nucleotides: 4. The CDR3 coding sequence is TGTGCCAGCAGTTTCGGCCAGGGGGCGAACACCGGGGAGCTGTTTTTT. Protein product: CASSFGQGANTGELFF.